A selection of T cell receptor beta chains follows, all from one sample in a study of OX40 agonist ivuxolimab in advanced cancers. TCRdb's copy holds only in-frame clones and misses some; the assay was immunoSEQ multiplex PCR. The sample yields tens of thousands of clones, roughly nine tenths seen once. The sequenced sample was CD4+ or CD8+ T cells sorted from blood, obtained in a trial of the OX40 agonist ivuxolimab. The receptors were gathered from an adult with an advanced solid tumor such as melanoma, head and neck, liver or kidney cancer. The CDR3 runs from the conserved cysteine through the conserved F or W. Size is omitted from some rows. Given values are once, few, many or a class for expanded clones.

cdr3_aa: CASSLYRDYGYTF; v_call: TRBV5-6; clone_size: .
cdr3_aa: CASSYSVTGGSEQYF; v_call: TRBV6-5; clone_size: .
cdr3_aa: CATGRGFFKRSRRKNTEAFF; v_call: TRBV15; clone_size: .
cdr3_aa: CASLSGPGGELFF; v_call: TRBV10-1; clone_size: .
cdr3_aa: CASKSWEAKGGNTIYF; v_call: TRBV28; clone_size: .
cdr3_aa: CASSWGDPHVTEAFF; v_call: TRBV7-9; clone_size: .
cdr3_aa: CASSLGTGRDYGYTF; v_call: TRBV7-6; clone_size: once
cdr3_aa: CASIPKGHVPRNTEAFF; v_call: TRBV19; clone_size: .
cdr3_aa: CASSFPGLAGASEQYF; v_call: TRBV11-2; clone_size: .
cdr3_aa: CASSVAPTRNTEAFF; v_call: TRBV9; clone_size: few
cdr3_aa: CASSFGQGSGNTIYF; v_call: TRBV9; clone_size: .
cdr3_aa: CASSSGTGGSSYNSPLHF; v_call: TRBV27; clone_size: .
cdr3_aa: CAWSGGTSGGPSSNIQYF; v_call: TRBV30; clone_size: .
cdr3_aa: CATLLIAGGSYNEQFF; v_call: TRBV19; clone_size: .
cdr3_aa: CASSTGRHYSNQPQHF; v_call: TRBV19; clone_size: .
cdr3_aa: CAISKISGLAGYEQYF; v_call: TRBV10-3; clone_size: .
cdr3_aa: CARLRAREKLFF; v_call: TRBV6-5; clone_size: .
cdr3_aa: CASSLGLAGVNEQFF; v_call: TRBV5-6; clone_size: .
cdr3_aa: CASSRTGGFYNEQFF; v_call: TRBV7-9; clone_size: few
cdr3_aa: CASSLVGDRVSEQYF; v_call: TRBV7-9; clone_size: .
cdr3_aa: CASRVDTTYGYTF; v_call: TRBV7-9; clone_size: .
cdr3_aa: CATSRVTAFNEKLFF; v_call: TRBV15; clone_size: .
cdr3_aa: CASSLERSKTEAFF; v_call: TRBV5-1; clone_size: .
cdr3_aa: CASSTTGVEAFF; v_call: TRBV6-6; clone_size: .
cdr3_aa: CASRGSGVGYEQYF; v_call: TRBV14; clone_size: .
cdr3_aa: CASSSAGQGAGEQYF; v_call: TRBV28; clone_size: .
cdr3_aa: CAWSVLRGRRTDTQYF; v_call: TRBV30; clone_size: .
cdr3_aa: CASSYSRQGNGYTF; v_call: TRBV6-5; clone_size: .
cdr3_aa: CASSSSLAGRQETQYF; v_call: TRBV7-2; clone_size: .
cdr3_aa: CASSPMGGLGSGGTEAFF; v_call: TRBV19; clone_size: .
cdr3_aa: CASKGQGRGQHQPQHF; v_call: TRBV28; clone_size: .
cdr3_aa: CASSLGPPREKLFF; v_call: TRBV5-1; clone_size: .
cdr3_aa: CASIRTGATDTQYF; v_call: TRBV7-9; clone_size: .
cdr3_aa: CASSPRTSGELFF; v_call: TRBV18; clone_size: .
cdr3_aa: CASRDPPDTQYF; v_call: TRBV6-1; clone_size: .
cdr3_aa: CASSLVGGLNEQFF; v_call: TRBV7-2; clone_size: .
cdr3_aa: CASSPPIRIGLNEQYF; v_call: TRBV28; clone_size: .
cdr3_aa: CASSYGRTGTYEQYF; v_call: TRBV6-5; clone_size: .
cdr3_aa: CASSERGALAGGPRETQYF; v_call: TRBV10-2; clone_size: .
cdr3_aa: CASSSPTSADTQYF; v_call: TRBV19; clone_size: .
cdr3_aa: CASSGAGGKSYNEQFF; v_call: TRBV5-4; clone_size: .
cdr3_aa: CASSEGPSNEQFF; v_call: TRBV19; clone_size: .
cdr3_aa: CASSSRRAGGLNTGELFF; v_call: TRBV10-2; clone_size: .
cdr3_aa: CASSLAGGQPQHF; v_call: TRBV27; clone_size: .